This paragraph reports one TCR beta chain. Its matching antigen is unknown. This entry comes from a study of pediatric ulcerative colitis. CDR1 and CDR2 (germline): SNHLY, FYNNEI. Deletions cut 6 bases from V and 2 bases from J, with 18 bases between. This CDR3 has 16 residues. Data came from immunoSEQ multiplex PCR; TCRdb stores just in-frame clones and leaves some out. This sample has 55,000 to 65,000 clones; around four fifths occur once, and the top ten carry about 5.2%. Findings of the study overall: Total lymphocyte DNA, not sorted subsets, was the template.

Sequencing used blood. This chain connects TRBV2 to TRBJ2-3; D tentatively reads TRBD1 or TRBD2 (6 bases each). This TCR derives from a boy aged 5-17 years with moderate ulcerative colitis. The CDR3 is CASRTRGLGLTDTQYF. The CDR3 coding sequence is TGTGCCAGCAGAACCAGGGGACTCGGGCTCACAGATACGCAGTATTTT.